This T cell receptor beta chain appears in the sequencing data of a study of regulatory T cells in long-lasting Graves disease. In this sample, this clonotype turned up a few times. Relying on iRepertoire HTBI primers and Arm-PCR of CDR3 regions, the team built TCR beta libraries. Using its own MiXCR run on the multiplex PCR reads, TCRdb lists one record per CDR3 protein. This table holds hundreds of thousands of distinct CDR3 sequences, around 15% found once. Sample time point: newly diagnosed GD, antithyroid drugs for less than 3 months. PBMC RNA was the source of the TCR library. Germline loops: CDR1 KGHDR, CDR2 SFDVKD. V trimming: 1 base; J trimming: 3 bases; junction bases outside the gene matches: 5. This CDR3 comprises 16 residues. The same data also went into a second study, on T cells in Graves' hyperthyroidism and ophthalmopathy.

The receptor was derived from a young woman with Graves disease. The sample in question was peripheral blood mononuclear cells (PBMCs), obtained at new diagnosis, from a patient treated with antithyroid drugs. V gene TRBV24-1 combines with J gene TRBJ2-7; 10 bases align to TRBD2. DNA for the CDR3: TGTGCCACCAGTGATTTCTCGGTAGCGGGAGGCTACGAGCAGTACTTC. Its protein is CATSDFSVAGGYEQYF.